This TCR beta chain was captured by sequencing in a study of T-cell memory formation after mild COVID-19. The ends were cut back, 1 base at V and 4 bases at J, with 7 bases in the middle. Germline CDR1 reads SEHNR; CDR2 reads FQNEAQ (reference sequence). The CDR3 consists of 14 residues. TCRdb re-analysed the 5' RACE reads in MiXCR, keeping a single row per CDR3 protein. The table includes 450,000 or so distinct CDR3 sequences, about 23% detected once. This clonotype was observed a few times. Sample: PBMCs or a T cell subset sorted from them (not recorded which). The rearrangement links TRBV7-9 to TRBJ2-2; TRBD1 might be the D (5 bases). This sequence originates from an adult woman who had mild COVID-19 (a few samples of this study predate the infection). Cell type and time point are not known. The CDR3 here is CASSLVRATGELFF. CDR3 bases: TGTGCCAGCAGCTTAGTCAGGGCCACCGGGGAGCTGTTTTTT.